Within the sample, the clone carrying this T cell receptor (beta chain) is medium-sized. Antiretroviral therapy had run roughly three months, about 14 weeks, before follow-up blood collection. Whole blood was used without fractionation, so all unsorted peripheral T cells were included. These data originate in a study of HIV-infected patients and healthy controls. cDNA was made from about 510 ng RNA using alpha and beta constant primers. Using multiplexing indices, alpha and beta chain libraries were generated apart by chain-specific third strand synthesis. MiXCR, applied by TCRdb to the 5' RACE reads, yields one record per CDR3 protein. The table has thousands of distinct CDR3 sequences, 8.4% seen once. The CDR3 extends over 14 amino acids. Germline V gives CDR1 SNHLY, CDR2 FYNNEI. With 6 bases clipped from V and 7 bases from J, the junction kept 6 bases outside the gene matches.

Sequencing was performed on blood, taken during antiretroviral therapy. This clonotype originated in an adult with HIV infection. This rearrangement joins TRBV2 to TRBJ1-6, with 7 positions matching TRBD1. CDR3 residues: CASRDRPGNSPLHF. As DNA, the CDR3 is TGTGCCAGCAGGGACAGGCCTGGGAATTCACCCCTCCACTTT.